This TCR beta chain was profiled in a study of T cell repertoires in aging, cancer and after chemotherapy. Rearranged V-D-J TRB sequences were amplified with a mixed TRB-A/B primer pool. Via MiXCR, TCRdb re-called the multiplex PCR reads, giving one row per CDR3 protein. This table holds roughly 3,000 distinct CDR3 sequences, about 21% found once. Peripheral blood genomic DNA, not sorted cells or RNA, was the template. The TCR was taken from a human donor with a blood cancer. Input material: blood.

The CDR3 loop reads CASSEGWRGITDTQYF. DNA of the CDR3: TGCGCCAGCAGTGAGGGTTGGCGGGGGATCACAGATACGCAGTATTTT. The chain carries TRBV10-1 and TRBJ2-3, with TRBD2 matching 7 bases. V lost 2 bases, J lost 2 bases, and 7 bases stayed unmatched. The CDR3 contains 16 residues. Germline V gives CDR1 WNHNN, CDR2 SYGVQD (reference sequence).